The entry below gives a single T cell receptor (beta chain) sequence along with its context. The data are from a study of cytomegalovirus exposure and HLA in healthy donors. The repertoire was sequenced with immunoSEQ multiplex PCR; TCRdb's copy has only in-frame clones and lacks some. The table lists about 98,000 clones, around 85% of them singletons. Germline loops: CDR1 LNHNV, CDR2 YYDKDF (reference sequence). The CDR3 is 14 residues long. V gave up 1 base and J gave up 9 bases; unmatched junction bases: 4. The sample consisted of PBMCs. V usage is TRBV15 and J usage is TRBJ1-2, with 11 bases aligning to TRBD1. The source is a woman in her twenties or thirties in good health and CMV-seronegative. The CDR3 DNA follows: TGTGCCACCAGCAGAGTCGGGACAGGGGGGAGCTACACCTTC. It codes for CATSRVGTGGSYTF.